Each of the 20 T cell receptor beta chains below was sequenced from the same sample in a study of T cells in Graves' hyperthyroidism and ophthalmopathy. Amplified regions were TCR beta CDR3 sequences from RNA transcripts. The HTBI set primed first-round TCR CDR3 RT-PCR. One entry per CDR3 protein results from TCRdb running MiXCR on the multiplex PCR reads. The sample has 75,000 to 100,000 distinct CDR3 sequences, approximately 42% seen once. Sequences were obtained from peripheral blood or thyroid tissue (not recorded which). The receptors were sampled from a woman younger than 45 with Graves' hyperthyroidism.

For this clonotype: This is likely a read error, given that the CDR3 carries no conserved phenylalanine or tryptophan at its end. It is unclear where the CDR3 begins or ends on the DNA, so no DNA is shown, and the CDR3 is as TCRdb lists it. The chain employs TRBV7-9 and TRBJ2-6; no check of the table's D call, TRBD2, against the DNA was made. Inclusive of both ends, the CDR3 amounts to 10 amino acids. Per the germline V gene, CDR1 is SEHNR and CDR2 is FQNEAQ (reference sequence). CDR3 protein: CASSLEGLAG.

This rearrangement joins TRBV7-2 to TRBJ2-2, with D maybe TRBD2 (6 bases). CDR3 length: 19 residues. Trimming cost V 5 bases and J 7 bases, with 29 bases left between them. CDR1 SGHTA and CDR2 FQGNSA come from the germline V gene. The CDR3 here is CASSQDFLGTGAGHGELFF. Here the CDR3 DNA reads TGTGCCAGCAGCCAAGATTTTTTGGGGACGGGAGCCGGTCACGGGGAGCTGTTTTTT.

This clonotype was detected ten times or more. For the CDR3, the DNA is TGCAGTGCGAAAAAGACTAGCGGCTTAGTTGGCGAGCAGTACTTC. Protein product: CSAKKTSGLVGEQYF. The chain combines TRBV20-1 with TRBJ2-7; 9 nucleotides align to TRBD2. The germline V gene encodes CDR1 DFQATT and CDR2 SNEGSKA (reference sequence). With 6 bases clipped from V and 6 bases from J, the junction kept 15 bases outside the gene matches. There are 15 residues in the CDR3.

This clonotype was seen at least ten times. The chain combines TRBV7-9 with TRBJ1-2; D unclear. The CDR3 is 12 residues long. Trimming removed 7 bases from V and 2 bases from J, with 8 bases in between. Germline CDR1 SEHNR, CDR2 FQNEAQ (reference sequence). The CDR3 nucleotides read TGTGCCAGCACCGAGGCAAACTATGGCTACACCTTC. This encodes CASTEANYGYTF.

This clonotype was counted once. This chain uses TRBV20-1 with TRBJ2-5; 9 bases map to TRBD1. Germline assignment: CDR1 DFQATT and CDR2 SNEGSKA (reference sequence). The J segment lost 3 bases and the V segment lost 6 bases, leaving 5 bases of the junction unmatched. CDR3 length: 13 amino acids. The CDR3 protein is CSAWDRAEETQYF. Written as DNA, the CDR3 is TGCAGTGCGTGGGACAGGGCGGAAGAGACCCAGTACTTC.

This clonotype was recorded many times. This chain uses TRBV7-6 with TRBJ2-3, with TRBD1 matching over 7 bases. This CDR3 is built from 14 residues. V was pared by 6 bases and J by 1 base, with 4 bases of the junction left unmatched. Per germline, CDR1 SGHVS and CDR2 FNYEAQ. The CDR3 sequence is CASSFQGGTDTQYF. The CDR3 DNA reads TGTGCCAGCAGTTTTCAGGGGGGCACAGATACGCAGTATTTT. The variable domain in full, completed from reference TRBV7-6 and TRBJ2-3, reads GAGVSQSPRYKVTKRGQDVALRCDPISGHVSLYWYRQALGQGPEFLTYFNYEAQQDKSGLPNDRFSAERPEGSISTLTIQRTEQRDSAMYRCASSFQGGTDTQYFGPGTRLTVL.

The chain couples TRBV7-9 to TRBJ2-1; D not certain. The V end was cut by 5 bases, the J end by 2 bases, with 1 base between. CDR1 SEHNR and CDR2 FQNEAQ come from the germline V gene (reference sequence). CDR3 length: 11 residues. CDR3 DNA: TGTGCCAGCAGCCCCTACAATGAGCAGTTCTTC. It yields the protein CASSPYNEQFF.

This clonotype came up many times. V is TRBV5-1 and J is TRBJ1-5; D is perhaps TRBD1 (6 bases). This CDR3 region has 15 residues. V was cut by 1 base and J by 9 bases, with 17 bases left in between. CDR1 SGHRS and CDR2 YFSETQ come from the germline V gene. This CDR3 reads CASSLFGDGTTPQHF. The CDR3, as DNA: TGCGCCAGCAGCTTGTTTGGGGATGGGACAACGCCCCAGCATTTT.

The V and J genes are TRBV4-1 and TRBJ2-2, with a tentative D call TRBD2 (6 bases). V lost 1 base and J 4 bases, leaving 13 bases between the germline ends. Germline V CDR1 and CDR2: MGHRA, YSYEKL. This CDR3 has 16 amino acids. CDR3 residues: CASSQGWLASTGELFF. In DNA form, the CDR3 reads TGCGCCAGCAGCCAAGGGTGGCTAGCGAGCACCGGGGAGCTGTTTTTT.

This clonotype was detected ten times or more. J is TRBJ2-5 and V is TRBV4-2, with D hard to call. Germline assignment: CDR1 LGHNA and CDR2 YNFKEQ. CDR3 length: 14 amino acids. Deletions cut 1 base from V and 1 base from J, with 7 bases between. Here the CDR3 reads CASSQGLPQETQYF. The CDR3 region has the DNA TGTGCCAGCAGCCAAGGGTTACCCCAAGAGACCCAGTACTTC.

Details on this clonotype: At one of its ends the junction is not consistent with the germline gene, which may arise from a read error. J is TRBJ1-5 and V is TRBV10-3; the D gene is possibly TRBD1 (6 bases). The CDR3 is made up of 12 amino acids. Germline lookup yields CDR1 ENHRY and CDR2 SYGVKD. The CDR3 region has the DNA TGTGCCATTGGACAGCCGAGGCAGCCCCAGCGTTTT. Translated: CAIGQPRQPQRF.

Regarding this clonotype: A much larger clonotype is one base distant, so this may be a read error. The conserved final phenylalanine or tryptophan is absent from the CDR3, which likely points to a read error. This chain links TRBV12-3 or TRBV12-4 with TRBJ1-5; D is undetermined. This CDR3 is 12 amino acids long. The germline V and J ends were trimmed by 2 bases and 11 bases, with 10 bases remaining between them. The CDR3 coding sequence is TGTGCCAGCAGTTTACGAGGGCAGACCCAGCATCTT. It translates to CASSLRGQTQHL.

This clonotype was counted many times. V gene TRBV7-2 combines with J gene TRBJ2-2; possibly TRBD2 for D (6 bases). The germline V gene has CDR1 SGHTA and CDR2 FQGNSA. CDR3 length: 15 residues. Trimming removed 5 bases at V and 4 bases at J, with 14 bases between. This CDR3 is CASSLGTYITGELFF. The DNA of the CDR3 is TGTGCCAGCAGCCTTGGGACTTACATCACCGGGGAGCTGTTTTTT.

The genes are TRBV20-1 and TRBJ1-1; maybe TRBD1 (6 bases). The germline V gene has CDR1 DFQATT and CDR2 SNEGSKA (reference sequence). The V end was cut by 0 bases, the J end by 7 bases, with 18 bases between. This CDR3 has 15 residues. This chain's CDR3 is CSARDPGAGGIEAFF. The CDR3 bases are TGCAGTGCTAGAGATCCGGGGGCGGGGGGCATTGAAGCTTTCTTT.

J is TRBJ1-5 and V is TRBV5-1; no firm D call. Trimming shortened V by 0 bases and J by 5 bases, and 12 bases separated the two germline ends. CDR1 is SGHRS and CDR2 is YFSETQ in the germline V gene. The CDR3 has 15 residues. The CDR3 DNA follows: TGCGCCAGCAGCTTGGCCGGGCAATTCTATCAGCCCCAGCATTTT. It translates to CASSLAGQFYQPQHF.

Worth noting for this clonotype: The junction departs from the called germline gene at one end, perhaps through a read error. The rearrangement joins TRBV2 to TRBJ1-1; D possibly corresponds to TRBD1 (6 bases). In germline, CDR1 is SNHLY, CDR2 FYNNEI. CDR3 length: 17 residues. The CDR3 here is CASRGTGGIGVNTEASF. CDR3 nucleotides: TGTGCCAGCAGGGGGACGGGGGGCATAGGGGTGAACACTGAAGCTTCCTTT.

The sample holds many counts of this clonotype. V and J are TRBV4-2 and TRBJ2-3; D is undetermined. Germline loops: CDR1 LGHNA, CDR2 YNFKEQ. Trimming removed 0 bases at V and 3 bases at J, with 7 bases between. This CDR3 has 14 amino acids. The CDR3 nucleotides are TGTGCCAGCAGCCAAGAACCCCAGACAGATACGCAGTATTTT. Protein product: CASSQEPQTDTQYF.

Ten or more counts support this clonotype. This chain uses TRBV27 with TRBJ2-3, with 10 bases lining up with TRBD2. V was clipped by 5 bases and J by 3 bases; unmatched bases: 2. The germline gives CDR1 MNHEY, CDR2 SMNVEV (reference sequence). The CDR3 extends over 14 amino acids. CDR3 bases: TGTGCCAGCAGTGGACTAGCGGCTACAGATACGCAGTATTTT. Its translation: CASSGLAATDTQYF.

The table lists this clonotype with many counts. The J gene is TRBJ2-7, the V gene TRBV5-1; unclear D gene. This CDR3 spans 13 amino acids. Trimming removed 1 base at V and 0 bases at J, with 5 bases between. Germline CDR1 is SGHRS and CDR2 is YFSETQ. The CDR3 DNA follows: TGCGCCAGCAGCTTGCATAGCTCCTACGAGCAGTACTTC. Translating gives CASSLHSSYEQYF.

This clonotype has just a few counts. J is TRBJ2-7 and V is TRBV7-9, with 9 bases lining up with TRBD1. J lost 7 bases, V lost 4 bases, and 5 bases had no gene match. The CDR3 covers 13 residues. Germline-derived CDR1 and CDR2 are SEHNR and FQNEAQ (reference sequence). The CDR3 loop is CASSSGQGREQYF. The CDR3 DNA reads as TGTGCCAGCAGCTCGGGACAGGGACGGGAGCAGTACTTC.